Presented here are 17 T cell receptor beta chains from one specimen sequenced in a study of T cell changes during pregnancy in multiple sclerosis. Here immunoSEQ multiplex PCR was the method, and the copy in TCRdb shows in-frame clones only, minus some. Here the sample spans fewer than 55,000 clones, 85% to 90% being singletons. The sample here was peripheral blood, taken after pregnancy. The origin of the receptors is a female donor in good health, enrolled as a control in a pregnancy study.

The chain employs TRBV27 and TRBJ1-4, with D possibly TRBD1 on 5 matching bases. V gave up 6 bases and J gave up 7 bases, with 15 bases separating them. Germline V gene sequence: CDR1 MNHEY, CDR2 SMNVEV (reference sequence). The CDR3 extends over 14 amino acids. The CDR3 bases are TGTGCCAGCAGACCTGAAGGGGAAAGTGAAAAACTGTTTTTT. Amino acids: CASRPEGESEKLFF.

V usage is TRBV28 and J usage is TRBJ1-3; TRBD1 aligns across 9 bases. Trimming cost V 6 bases and J 4 bases; bases outside gene matches: 7. The CDR3 length is 15 residues. Germline CDR1 MDHEN, CDR2 SYDVKM. CDR3 nucleotides: TGTGCCAGCAGCCTCGCCGGGACAGGGGGAAACACCATATATTTT. Amino acids: CASSLAGTGGNTIYF. Together with reference TRBV28 and TRBJ1-3, the CDR3 gives the full variable domain: DVKVTQSSRYLVKRTGEKVFLECVQDMDHENMFWYRQDPGLGLRLIYFSYDVKMKEKGDIPEGYSVSREKKERFSLILESASTNQTSMYLCASSLAGTGGNTIYFGEGSWLTVV.

The rearrangement joins TRBV19 to TRBJ1-1, with D perhaps TRBD1 (6 bases). In germline, CDR1 is LNHDA, CDR2 SQIVND (reference sequence). There are 12 residues in the CDR3. V was cut by 10 bases and J by 1 base, with 10 bases left in between. CDR3 DNA sequence: TGTGCCACCTCGGGACAGAACACTGAAGCTTTCTTT. Encoded protein: CATSGQNTEAFF.

This sequence joins TRBV29-1 and TRBJ2-7; weak D call: TRBD1 (5 bases). The germline gives CDR1 SQVTM, CDR2 ANQGSEA. CDR3 length equals 14 residues. Trimming removed 0 bases from V and 3 bases from J, with 12 bases in between. This CDR3 reads CSVEDWGRNYEQYF. DNA for the CDR3: TGCAGCGTTGAAGATTGGGGCAGAAACTACGAGCAGTACTTC.

The chain links TRBV5-5 to TRBJ1-2; TRBD1 matches at 12 bases. The CDR3 has 12 amino acids. Trimming cost V 7 bases and J 10 bases; bases outside gene matches: 5. In germline, CDR1 is SGHKS, CDR2 YYEKEE (reference sequence). The DNA of the CDR3 is TGTGCCAGCGCGGGACAGGGGGCAGTCTACACCTTC. Translating gives CASAGQGAVYTF. The full variable domain, in which reference TRBV5-5 and TRBJ1-2 provide the parts outside the CDR3, is DAGVTQSPTHLIKTRGQQVTLRCSPISGHKSVSWYQQVLGQGPQFIFQYYEKEERGRGNFPDRFSARQFPNYSSELNVNALLLGDSALYLCASAGQGAVYTFGSGTRLTVV.

A few counts support this clone. This chain joins TRBV6-5 and TRBJ1-1; 7 bases are a match to TRBD1. The V gene end was trimmed by 6 bases and the J gene end by 10 bases; junction bases not matched to a gene: 8. Germline CDR1 is MNHEY and CDR2 is SVGAGI. The CDR3 has 12 amino acids. The DNA of the CDR3 is TGTGCCAGCAGGTCAACAGGGGACGGAGCTTTCTTT. It yields the protein CASRSTGDGAFF.

V usage is TRBV27 and J usage is TRBJ1-1, with D possibly matching TRBD1 (6 bases). There are 15 residues in the CDR3. The germline CDR1 and CDR2 sequences are MNHEY and SMNVEV (reference sequence). V lost 7 bases and J 0 bases, leaving 15 bases between the germline ends. CDR3 sequence: CASTRQVGMNTEAFF. CDR3 sequence (DNA): TGTGCCAGCACCCGACAGGTAGGAATGAACACTGAAGCTTTCTTT.

The chain has TRBV30 and TRBJ1-1, with D unclear. The CDR3 covers 13 residues. Trimming pared 2 bases from V and 3 bases from J, leaving 10 bases between. The germline CDR1 and CDR2 sequences are GTSNPN and SVGIG (reference sequence). The CDR3 is CAWSSGWDTEAFF. CDR3 DNA: TGTGCCTGGAGTTCAGGCTGGGACACTGAAGCTTTCTTT.

The chain combines TRBV10-2 with TRBJ2-7, with TRBD1 matching 9 bases. The germline V gene has CDR1 WSHSY and CDR2 SAAADI. The length of the CDR3 is 12 residues. V lost 6 bases, J lost 7 bases, and 4 bases stayed unmatched. The CDR3 coding sequence is TGCGCCAGCAGCGGGACAGGGTGGGAGCAGTACTTC. Translation gives CASSGTGWEQYF.

The J gene is TRBJ2-1, the V gene TRBV19, with unresolved D. Trimming took 6 bases from V and 1 from J, leaving 7 bases between them. This CDR3 has 13 residues. Germline V gives CDR1 LNHDA, CDR2 SQIVND (reference sequence). CDR3 residues: CASSLQSYNEQFF. CDR3 DNA: TGTGCCAGTAGCCTGCAGTCCTACAATGAGCAGTTCTTC.

The V gene is TRBV15, the J gene TRBJ2-7; the D is unclear. The germline V and J ends were trimmed by 0 bases and 0 bases, with 6 bases remaining between them. CDR1 and CDR2 from the germline V gene are LNHNV and YYDKDF (reference sequence). The CDR3 contains 14 residues. The CDR3, as DNA: TGTGCCACCAGCAGAGACCGGAGCTCCTACGAGCAGTACTTC. This sequence encodes CATSRDRSSYEQYF.

The chain recombines TRBV27 with TRBJ2-1; D ambiguous. The CDR3 is made up of 12 amino acids. Germline V gene sequence: CDR1 MNHEY, CDR2 SMNVEV (reference sequence). Trimming shortened V by 3 bases and J by 10 bases, and 10 bases separated the two germline ends. The CDR3 reads CASSFLAQEQFF. CDR3 coding DNA: TGTGCCAGCAGTTTCTTGGCACAGGAGCAGTTCTTC.

This clone was seen a single time. The rearrangement links TRBV5-1 to TRBJ2-3, with D maybe TRBD2 (7 bases). V lost 4 bases and J 1 base, leaving 16 bases between the germline ends. Germline V gives CDR1 SGHRS, CDR2 YFSETQ. This CDR3 region has 16 residues. In DNA, the CDR3 is TGCGCCAGCAGCCCACTAGCGAGGGGGGGCACAGATACGCAGTATTTT. Amino acid sequence: CASSPLARGGTDTQYF.

This clone occurred a few times. The V call is TRBV29-1, the J call TRBJ1-1; D ambiguous. V lost 0 bases, J lost 6 bases, and 17 bases lay in between. The length of the CDR3 is 15 residues. Looked up from germline, CDR1 is SQVTM and CDR2 is ANQGSEA. The CDR3 coding sequence is TGCAGCGTTGAAGATTTTGGGGAGGGTGTCCCTGAAGCTTTCTTT. It yields the protein CSVEDFGEGVPEAFF.

This chain links TRBV7-2 with TRBJ2-3; possibly TRBD2 for D (6 bases). The CDR3 runs to 14 residues. In germline, CDR1 is SGHTA, CDR2 FQGNSA. Trimming shortened V by 2 bases and J by 4 bases, and 10 bases separated the two germline ends. CDR3 sequence reads: CASSLYRGSDTQYF. As DNA, the CDR3 is TGTGCCAGCAGCTTATACCGGGGGTCAGATACGCAGTATTTT.

This clone was observed a few times. The rearrangement uses TRBV18 and TRBJ1-2; 10 nucleotides line up with TRBD1. The CDR3 loop spans 16 amino acids. Germline lookup yields CDR1 KGHSH and CDR2 LQKENI. Unmatched junction bases numbered 8, after V lost 2 bases and J lost 5 bases. The CDR3 is CASSPRGDRGLYGYTF. The CDR3 DNA reads TGTGCCAGCTCACCAAGGGGGGACAGGGGACTTTATGGCTACACCTTC.

The V call is TRBV9, the J call TRBJ2-1, with 7 bases that match TRBD2. Germline V lookup: CDR1 SGDLS, CDR2 YYNGEE. CDR3 length: 17 residues. The J segment lost 3 bases and the V segment lost 3 bases, leaving 12 bases of the junction unmatched. This CDR3 reads CASSAGAGSGVYNEQFF. DNA of the CDR3: TGTGCCAGCAGCGCCGGGGCGGGAAGCGGGGTCTACAATGAGCAGTTCTTC.